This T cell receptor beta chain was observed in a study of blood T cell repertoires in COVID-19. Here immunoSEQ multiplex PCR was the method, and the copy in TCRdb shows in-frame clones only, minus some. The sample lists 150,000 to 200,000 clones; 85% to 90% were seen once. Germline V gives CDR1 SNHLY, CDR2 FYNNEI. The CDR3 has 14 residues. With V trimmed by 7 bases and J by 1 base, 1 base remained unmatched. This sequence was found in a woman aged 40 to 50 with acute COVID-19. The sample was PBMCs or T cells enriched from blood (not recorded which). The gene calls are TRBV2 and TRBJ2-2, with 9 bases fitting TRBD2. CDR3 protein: CASMRGGNTGELFF. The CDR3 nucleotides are TGTGCCAGCATGCGGGGGGGGAACACCGGGGAGCTGTTTTTT.